The following is a TCR beta chain sequence with its context. Antigen specificity is unknown. The V end was cut by 7 bases, the J end by 7 bases, with 17 bases between. Germline CDR1 reads MNHEY; CDR2 reads SMNVEV (reference sequence). This CDR3 has 14 residues. This sample was included in a study of OX40 agonist ivuxolimab in advanced cancers. Whole-study findings and limits: Compared with CD4+, CD8+ T cells on average had more expanded clones. There was clonal expansion of CD4+ and CD8+ blood T cells by week 6 at 0.1 to 3.0 mg/kg.

Autoimmune disease history or systemic immunosuppression led to patient exclusion. TCRdb keeps only in-frame clones here, not all; method: immunoSEQ multiplex PCR. The table shows fewer than 25,000 clones, with 65% to 90% occurring only once. The genes are TRBV27 and TRBJ2-1, with D possibly TRBD2 on 5 matching bases. This TCR was sampled from an adult with an advanced solid tumor such as melanoma, head and neck, liver or kidney cancer. The sample was CD4+ or CD8+ T cells sorted from blood, taken in a trial of the OX40 agonist ivuxolimab. CDR3 DNA sequence: TGTGCCAGCACCCCGACCGGGATTTCAAATGAGCAGTTCTTC. This codes for CASTPTGISNEQFF.